This T cell receptor (beta chain) was obtained from a study (dated by TCRdb to 2016 to 2017). V loses 4 bases at its end and J loses 11 bases; junction bases beyond the gene matches: 17. CDR3 length: 14 amino acids, cysteine to phenylalanine. This entry keeps only the CDR3 DNA: 42 bases, framed from base 1. The germline V gene (reference sequence) gives CDR1 as GTSNPN and CDR2 as SVGIG. The library was produced with RT-PCR. The sequencing machine was an Illumina MiSeq. TCRdb passed the public sequencing reads through fastp at Q25 and MiXCR, retaining productive beta sequences. Merged by CDR3 protein, the rows form single entries marked with the most common genes and DNA. The table for this sample lists almost 700,000 distinct CDR3 sequences; 12% to 15% of them were counted only once. The ten largest account for 3.6% of the sample. With respect to this clonotype: Its antigen is currently not known. No per-base quality is available; no much larger clone lies one base away.

The V gene is TRBV30 and the J gene is TRBJ2-7, and 7 bases in between align with TRBD2. The receptor comes from a female donor in good health, serving as a healthy control. The sequenced sample consisted of memory CD4+ T cells from blood. This receptor has the CDR3 CAWNPTVGLGGKYF. The nucleotide sequence reads as follows: TGTGCCTGGAACCCCACCGTCGGTCTGGGAGGGAAGTACTTC.